This T cell receptor (beta chain) was sequenced for a study of cytomegalovirus exposure and HLA in healthy donors. The study sampled nominally healthy donors, though unrecorded immune exposures were likely. PCR was performed using 60 Vbeta and 13 Jbeta primers. In the original processing: An analysis that came later counted some 81 million unique TCR beta chains, 10 million to 12 million shared. Method: immunoSEQ multiplex PCR; TCRdb's copy keeps in-frame clones and lacks some. V, J and clone size are taken as reported in that table, and D and trimming were inferred from the DNA itself. The top ten hold about 6.4% of the sample, which has 110,000 to 150,000 clones, over 70% seen once. The CDR3 totals 14 residues. The V end was cut by 5 bases, the J end by 5 bases, with 15 bases between. The V gene's germline CDR1 is SEHNR and CDR2 FQNEAQ (reference sequence). For this clone: Antigen unknown.

Study outcomes and limitations: It was assumed in the presence/absence analyses that sequencing depth was roughly uniform across donors. In vitro checks showed that three CMV-associated chains really do target CMV antigens.

The J gene is TRBJ1-1, the V gene TRBV7-9; maybe TRBD1 (6 bases). Specimen: PBMCs. This clonotype originated in a man under 40 in good health and CMV-seronegative. Here the CDR3 reads CASSLTGGWTEAFF. In DNA, the CDR3 is TGTGCCAGCAGCCTCACGGGGGGCTGGACTGAAGCTTTCTTT.